This TCR beta chain comes out of a study of Graves' ophthalmopathy and Graves' hyperthyroidism. Study details: Peripheral blood sampling occurred at initial diagnosis, before any treatment.

Pregnancy or lactation, uncontrolled infections and other autoimmune diseases were grounds for excluding patients. Clinical symptoms and serum thyroxine were used for diagnosis; TRAb, thyroid ultrasound and orbital computed tomography were also relied on. Sampling more than 9 ml of fresh peripheral blood provided the PBMCs. This clonotype was observed a handful of times. Per germline, CDR1 SQVTM and CDR2 ANQGSEA. This CDR3 contains 13 residues. After removal of 6 bases from V and 9 bases from J, the junction contained 11 bases not matched to a gene. Researchers took RNA transcripts and amplified TCR beta CDR3 regions from them. Following a first-round RT-PCR that used HTBI primers, a second-round multiplex PCR was carried out. Using its own MiXCR run on the multiplex PCR reads, TCRdb lists one record per CDR3 protein. The top ten hold 18% of the sample, which has 40,000 or so distinct CDR3 sequences, 45% to 60% seen once.

This clonotype was obtained from an adult man with Graves' ophthalmopathy. The sample taken for sequencing was peripheral blood. V is TRBV29-1 and J is TRBJ2-1; TRBD2 matches at 7 bases. DNA for the CDR3: TGCAGCGTCCGGCGGGAGAGGAGTGCTGAGCAGTTCTTC. Amino acid sequence: CSVRRERSAEQFF.